The T cell receptor beta chain under discussion was sequenced for a study of T cell changes during pregnancy in multiple sclerosis (dated by TCRdb to about 2019). As for the study more broadly: Changes in the T cell repertoire over the course of pregnancy were examined in this study in women with multiple sclerosis.

The library relied on the immunoSEQ multiplex PCR assay. Sourced from immuneACCESS, this table was stored by TCRdb with only in-frame sequences that have V and J called. A share of the clones is absent; for the studies checked, an unresolved V gene accounts for under half, and the remainder has no known explanation. The sample has about 56,000 clones on record, over 90% of them singletons. Clones ranked in the top ten supply about 0.5% of the sample. A word on this clone: The antigen it recognizes is unknown. No clone much larger than this one lies a single base away; base qualities are absent.

The CDR3 holds 12 amino acids from the cysteine to the phenylalanine. The read is trimmed to its CDR3 DNA, 36 bases read in frame from base 1. V loses 7 bases of germline sequence and J loses 9 bases, and the interval between the two ends is 18 bases. The germline V gene yields SQVTM for CDR1 and ANQGSEA for CDR2. The sequence joins TRBV29-1 to TRBJ1-1; the D gene is possibly TRBD1, with 5 bases matching. This specimen consisted of CD4+ T cells from peripheral blood mononuclear cells, obtained in the third trimester of pregnancy. The TCR was taken from a female donor with multiple sclerosis, enrolled in a pregnancy study. The CDR3 amino acid sequence is: CSANIGGTQAFF. The sequenced DNA: TGCAGCGCCAATATAGGCGGGACGCAAGCTTTCTTT.